The rows below give T cell receptor beta chains drawn from one sample of a study of graft-versus-host responses after intestinal transplantation. Their recognized antigens are unknown. Produced via immunoSEQ multiplex PCR; TCRdb's table is partial and in-frame only. The table has roughly 51,000 clones, about 90% seen once. The sample here was unstimulated CD4+ T cells sorted from spleen or lymph node cells, taken before transplant. Receptor source: a human donor who was the organ donor for an intestinal transplant. The CDR3 runs from the conserved cysteine through the conserved F or W.

CDR3 protein	V gene	CDR3 length	J gene
CASSGGGAGAPDTQYF	TRBV5-1	16	TRBJ2-3
CASSLGGTGFFAFF	TRBV7-2	14	TRBJ1-1
CASNSGTGGYGYTF	TRBV19	14	TRBJ1-2
CASSLRQINEQFF	TRBV7-9	13	TRBJ2-1
CASSLYRDRGNEQYF	TRBV5-5	15	TRBJ2-7
CASSRQNTEAFF	TRBV7-9	12	TRBJ1-1
CASSAYSKGQGAGTDTQYF	TRBV6-1	19	TRBJ2-3
CATGSTSTTYEQYF	TRBV27	14	TRBJ2-7
CASSGTGVFDNEQFF	TRBV5-1	15	TRBJ2-1
CASIGGCQSTDTQYF	TRBV6-6	15	TRBJ2-3
CASSLEGQGTEPQHF	TRBV5-1	15	TRBJ1-5
CASSSGGQGWARYGYTF	TRBV7-9	17	TRBJ1-2
CASSYRTAYEQYF	TRBV6-5	13	TRBJ2-7
CASSVVAGGHAGYEQYF	TRBV9	17	TRBJ2-7
CANGSQYF	TRBV15	8	TRBJ2-3
CASSSGQTARTDTQYF	TRBV5-4	16	TRBJ2-3
CASSQGWQTQYF	TRBV14	12	TRBJ2-5
CASSMQGASYEQYF	TRBV18	14	TRBJ2-7
CASSLSGDYNQPQHF	TRBV5-1	15	TRBJ1-5